A selection of T cell receptor beta chains follows, all from one sample in a study of T cell responses to AZD1222 COVID-19 vaccine. Generated by immunoSEQ multiplex PCR, the TCRdb table keeps only in-frame clones and is missing some. Counted here are 150,000 or so clones, under 95% occurring once; the ten biggest clones make up 5%. This sample comprised peripheral blood, obtained on day 0 of AZD1222 vaccination. Receptors originate from an adult in good health. Both conserved end residues are part of each CDR3. D genes are given only for firm matches. Clone size is not always given. Where it is, it says once, few, many or a class for expanded clones.

CASSYMREGNTGELFF | TGTGCCAGCAGTTACATGCGGGAGGGGAACACCGGGGAGCTGTTTTTT | TRBV6-6 | TRBD2 | TRBJ2-2 | .
CASTNRGVYNEQFF | TGTGCCAGTACTAACAGGGGCGTTTACAATGAGCAGTTCTTC | TRBV19 | TRBD1 | TRBJ2-1 | .
CAISEPGTSYEQYF | TGTGCCATCAGTGAACCCGGGACTTCTTACGAGCAGTACTTC | TRBV10-3 | . | TRBJ2-7 | .
CASSLVGQITDTQYF | TGCGCCAGCAGCTTGGTGGGACAGATCACAGATACGCAGTATTTT | TRBV5-1 | TRBD1 | TRBJ2-3 | .
CASRAQPVGETQYF | TGCGCCAGCAGAGCACAGCCCGTGGGGGAGACCCAGTACTTC | TRBV5-1 | . | TRBJ2-5 | .
CASSFETGVGNQPQHF | TGTGCCAGCAGTTTCGAGACCGGGGTAGGCAATCAGCCCCAGCATTTT | TRBV6-5 | . | TRBJ1-5 | once
CASTPTGEGLNTQYF | TGTGCCAGCACCCCGACAGGAGAGGGATTGAATACGCAGTATTTT | TRBV27 | . | TRBJ2-3 | .
CASGETGTGNTIYF | TGTGCCAGCGGGGAGACAGGGACTGGAAACACCATATATTTT | TRBV13 | TRBD1 | TRBJ1-3 | .
CASSHGTNSPLHF | TGTGCCAGCAGCCATGGGACCAATTCACCCCTCCACTTT | TRBV3-1/TRBV3-2 | . | TRBJ1-6 | .
CASSQGGQPQYEQYF | TGTGCCAGCAGCCAAGGTGGGCAGCCACAATACGAGCAGTACTTC | TRBV4-2 | . | TRBJ2-7 | .
CASSLGLLAGGIPGELFF | TGCGCCAGCAGCTTGGGACTCTTAGCGGGAGGGATCCCCGGGGAGCTGTTTTTT | TRBV5-1 | TRBD2 | TRBJ2-2 | .
CASSKTSGNYYEQYF | TGTGCCAGTAGTAAAACTAGCGGGAATTACTACGAGCAGTACTTC | TRBV19 | TRBD2 | TRBJ2-7 | .
CSGGPNWIMQFF | TGCAGCGGAGGACCCAACTGGATAATGCAGTTCTTC | TRBV29-1 | . | TRBJ2-1 | .
CASSPVEETQYF | TGTGCCAGCTCCCCCGTGGAAGAGACCCAGTACTTC | TRBV18 | . | TRBJ2-5 | .
CASSQGQGPVRYGYTF | TGCGCCAGCAGCCAGGGACAGGGTCCGGTGAGATATGGCTACACCTTC | TRBV4-3 | TRBD1 | TRBJ1-2 | .
CASSLDGAYGYTF | TGTGCCAGCAGCTTGGACGGGGCTTATGGCTACACCTTC | TRBV7-8 | . | TRBJ1-2 | .
CASSYSSLAGVYEQYF | TGTGCCAGCAGTTACTCGAGTCTAGCGGGAGTATACGAGCAGTACTTC | TRBV6-5 | TRBD2 | TRBJ2-7 | .
CASSSYQETQYF | TGTGCCAGCAGCTCGTACCAAGAGACCCAGTACTTC | TRBV7-9 | . | TRBJ2-5 | .
CASRRLANYEQYF | TGTGCCAGCAGACGACTAGCTAACTACGAGCAGTACTTC | TRBV6-5 | TRBD2 | TRBJ2-7 | .
CASSYPGEDTQYF | TGCGCCAGCAGCTACCCGGGGGAGGATACGCAGTATTTT | TRBV5-1 | . | TRBJ2-3 | .
CASSLPGAQGQMSADTQYF | TGTGCCAGCAGCCTTCCCGGGGCCCAGGGGCAAATGTCGGCAGATACGCAGTATTTT | TRBV3-1/TRBV3-2 | . | TRBJ2-3 | .
CASSLAATSVSYEQYF | TGTGCCAGCAGCTTAGCGGCTACTAGCGTCTCCTACGAGCAGTACTTC | TRBV11-2 | TRBD2 | TRBJ2-7 | .
CASSLQGRIPGYTF | TGTGCCAGCAGTTTACAGGGCAGGATCCCTGGCTACACCTTC | TRBV28 | . | TRBJ1-2 | .
CSVELTGSGNTIYF | TGCAGCGTTGAACTGACAGGGAGTGGAAACACCATATATTTT | TRBV29-1 | TRBD1 | TRBJ1-3 | .
CASSRGGFFGGETQYF | TGTGCCAGCAGCAGGGGTGGGTTCTTCGGAGGAGAGACCCAGTACTTC | TRBV7-2 | . | TRBJ2-5 | .
CASSFDHGSTEAFF | TGCGCCAGCAGCTTCGACCATGGGTCCACTGAAGCTTTCTTT | TRBV5-1 | . | TRBJ1-1 | .
CASSAPLVNTEAFF | TGTGCCAGCTCCGCCCCTCTGGTTAACACTGAAGCTTTCTTT | TRBV28 | . | TRBJ1-1 | .
CASSFLGEYRFFVADTQYF | TGTGCCAGCAGCTTCCTAGGGGAGTATCGTTTCTTCGTAGCAGATACGCAGTATTTT | TRBV11-2 | . | TRBJ2-3 | .
CASSNRQGAAQYF | TGTGCCAGCAGTAACAGACAGGGGGCAGCGCAGTACTTC | TRBV6-2/TRBV6-3 | TRBD1 | TRBJ2-7 | .
CASSPIWTGKDEQYF | TGTGCCAGCTCACCTATCTGGACAGGGAAGGACGAGCAGTACTTC | TRBV18 | TRBD1 | TRBJ2-7 | .
CASSLVGTSGSSTDTQYF | TGTGCCAGCAGCTTAGTGGGGACTAGCGGATCTAGCACAGATACGCAGTATTTT | TRBV7-2 | TRBD2 | TRBJ2-3 | .
CASSLIGGDQPQHF | TGTGCCAGCAGTTTAATAGGGGGGGATCAGCCCCAGCATTTT | TRBV28 | . | TRBJ1-5 | .
CASSLQGNQPQHF | TGTGCCAGTAGTCTTCAGGGGAATCAGCCCCAGCATTTT | TRBV19 | . | TRBJ1-5 | .
CAWRPIEAGELFF | TGTGCCTGGCGGCCAATAGAGGCCGGGGAGCTGTTTTTT | TRBV30 | . | TRBJ2-2 | .
CASSVNNEQFF | TGTGCCAGCAGCGTAAACAATGAGCAGTTCTTC | TRBV9 | . | TRBJ2-1 | .
CASSPRPAQSSYNEQFF | TGTGCCAGCAGCCCTAGGCCAGCACAGAGCTCCTACAATGAGCAGTTCTTC | TRBV7-2 | . | TRBJ2-1 | .
CASSEPGQSNTEAFF | TGTGCCAGCAGTGAGCCGGGACAGTCGAACACTGAAGCTTTCTTT | TRBV6-1 | TRBD1 | TRBJ1-1 | .
CASSIDLAPSGTAERSLHF | TGTGCCAGTAGTATAGATCTCGCCCCCTCCGGGACAGCCGAACGCTCCCTCCACTTT | TRBV19 | TRBD1 | TRBJ1-6 | .
CASSLLRPNLSPNEQFF | TGTGCCAGCAGCCTACTACGACCCAATCTATCCCCCAATGAGCAGTTCTTC | TRBV7-8 | . | TRBJ2-1 | .
CASSRQSNYGYTF | TGTGCCAGCTCCAGACAGTCTAACTATGGCTACACCTTC | TRBV3-1/TRBV3-2 | . | TRBJ1-2 | .
CASSSTGADGYTF | TGTGCCAGCAGCTCAACAGGGGCGGATGGCTACACCTTC | TRBV28 | TRBD1 | TRBJ1-2 | .
CATSDLINGRYEQYF | TGTGCCACCAGTGATTTAATAAACGGCCGCTACGAGCAGTACTTC | TRBV24-1 | . | TRBJ2-7 | .
CASSVPTGRAGANVLTF | TGTGCCAGCAGCGTTCCTACAGGGAGGGCTGGGGCCAACGTCCTGACTTTC | TRBV5-4 | . | TRBJ2-6 | .
CASSRTDSNQPQHF | TGTGCCAGCAGCCGGACAGATAGCAATCAGCCCCAGCATTTT | TRBV6-6 | . | TRBJ1-5 | .
CASSDRGSNYGYTF | TGTGCCAGCAGCGACAGGGGTTCCAACTATGGCTACACCTTC | TRBV6-5 | TRBD1 | TRBJ1-2 | .
CASSFTLNTEAFF | TGTGCCAGCAGTTTTACCCTGAACACTGAAGCTTTCTTT | TRBV27 | . | TRBJ1-1 | .
CASREETINYGYTF | TGTGCCAGCAGGGAGGAAACCATAAACTATGGCTACACCTTC | TRBV6-5 | . | TRBJ1-2 | few
CASSLGWNLNTEAFF | TGTGCCAGCAGCTTAGGTTGGAACTTGAACACTGAAGCTTTCTTT | TRBV11-2 | . | TRBJ1-1 | .
CASSIIPNEQFF | TGTGCCAGCAGTATAATCCCCAATGAGCAGTTCTTC | TRBV28 | . | TRBJ2-1 | once